The clone carrying this T cell receptor beta chain was recorded at least ten times. Antigen specificity is unknown. This sample was taken from a study of T cell repertoires in cytomegalovirus infection. Background on the study: From public TCR beta signatures came an indication of both CMV infection and matching HLA type.

Study-wide findings and caveats: HLA-C-restricted CMV clonotypes gave the most frequent clonotype in two of eight donors. Summed public TCR beta family frequency identified CMV carriers bearing the relevant HLA.

TCRdb itself ran the reads through MiXCR, one entry per CDR3 protein. The sample yields fewer than 550,000 distinct CDR3 sequences, 10% to 12% seen once. Per the germline V gene, CDR1 is SGHVT and CDR2 is SQSDAQ. The ends lost 5 bases at V and 7 bases at J; junction bases unmatched: 10. The CDR3 loop spans 15 amino acids. The receptor's source is a human donor in good health (CMV status not recorded). Some clones in this sample may be carry-over from other donors' samples. Specimen: PBMCs. This rearrangement joins TRBV7-4 to TRBJ2-5, with 10 bases matching TRBD1. The CDR3 region has the DNA TGTGCCAGCAGCGAACCCCAGGACAGGGGGGGGACCCAGTACTTC. Translated, it gives CASSEPQDRGGTQYF.